A single T cell receptor beta chain is shown here with its context. What it recognizes is unknown. Preparation of TRB cDNA libraries relied on 5' RACE carrying UMI labels. TCRdb reprocessed the 5' RACE reads, keeping one entry per CDR3 protein, no DNA. The sample table sets out under 150,000 distinct CDR3 sequences. The sample originates from a study of CXCR3-negative and CXCR3-positive naive CD8 T cells. Broader study findings: The study found more hydrophobic TRB CDR3s in CXCR3-positive naive cells than in CXCR3-negative naive cells.

Germline CDR1 is SNHLY and CDR2 is FYNNEI. The CDR3 is 14 residues long. Sequenced material: naive CXCR3+ CD8+ T cells from blood. Subset described: CD45RO-CCR7+CD27+CD95- naive CD8+ T cells expressing CXCR3 (TNR3+). The V call is TRBV2, the J call TRBJ1-5; the D call of TRBD1 rests on TCRdb alone, since no DNA is present to check it. This TCR was sampled from a human donor in good health. Some clones in this sample may be carry-over from other donors' samples. CDR3 protein: CASSPDAQYQPQHF.